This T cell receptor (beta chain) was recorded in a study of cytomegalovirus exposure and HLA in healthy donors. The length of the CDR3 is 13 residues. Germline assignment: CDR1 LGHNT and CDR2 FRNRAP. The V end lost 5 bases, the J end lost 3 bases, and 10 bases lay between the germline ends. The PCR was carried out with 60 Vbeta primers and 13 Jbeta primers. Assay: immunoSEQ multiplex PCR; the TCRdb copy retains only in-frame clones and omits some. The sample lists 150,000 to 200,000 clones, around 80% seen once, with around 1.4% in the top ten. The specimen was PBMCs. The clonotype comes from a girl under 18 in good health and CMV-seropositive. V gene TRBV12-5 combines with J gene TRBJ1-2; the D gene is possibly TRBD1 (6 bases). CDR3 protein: CASGRQEDYGYTF. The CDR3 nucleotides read TGTGCTAGTGGTCGACAGGAAGACTATGGCTACACCTTC. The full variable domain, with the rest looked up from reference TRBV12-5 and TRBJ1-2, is DARVTQTPRHKVTEMGQEVTMRCQPILGHNTVFWYRQTMMQGLELLAYFRNRAPLDDSGMPKDRFSAEMPDATLATLKIQPSEPRDSAVYFCASGRQEDYGYTFGSGTRLTVV.